A single sample is the source of the 9 T cell receptor beta chains below, sequenced in a study of OX40 agonist ivuxolimab in advanced cancers. The table came from immunoSEQ multiplex PCR; TCRdb's copy has only in-frame clones and leaves some out. The sample includes about 79,000 clones, around 82% of them seen just once. The sample here was CD4+ or CD8+ T cells sorted from blood, taken in a trial of the OX40 agonist ivuxolimab. The receptor set was obtained from an adult with an advanced solid tumor such as melanoma, head and neck, liver or kidney cancer.

This chain uses TRBV28 with TRBJ2-1; D call uncertain. The CDR3 contains 10 residues. Germline assignment: CDR1 MDHEN and CDR2 SYDVKM. Trimming cost V 5 bases and J 5 bases, with 1 base left between them. Here the CDR3 reads CASSNNEQFF. In nucleotides, the CDR3 is TGTGCCAGCAGTAACAATGAGCAGTTCTTC.

V gene TRBV5-4 combines with J gene TRBJ2-3; 9 positions agree with TRBD1. The ends lost 3 bases at V and 6 bases at J; junction bases unmatched: 5. Germline V lookup: CDR1 SGHNT, CDR2 YYREEE (reference sequence). There are 14 residues in the CDR3. The CDR3 sequence: CASSSRTGEDTQYF. CDR3 coding DNA: TGTGCCAGCAGCTCCCGGACAGGGGAGGATACGCAGTATTTT.

CDR3 in amino acids: CAISTPGLVLRNEQFF. The CDR3 coding sequence is TGTGCCATCAGCACCCCGGGACTAGTTCTAAGAAATGAGCAGTTCTTC. The rearrangement uses TRBV10-3 and TRBJ2-1; 8 positions agree with TRBD2. Germline V gives CDR1 ENHRY, CDR2 SYGVKD. Unmatched junction bases numbered 14, after V lost 6 bases and J lost 7 bases. There are 16 residues in the CDR3.

This chain uses TRBV19 with TRBJ2-3, with a tentative D call TRBD1 (6 bases). The V and J ends lost 3 bases and 0 bases respectively, with 10 bases between them. This CDR3 comprises 15 residues. Per the germline V gene, CDR1 is LNHDA and CDR2 is SQIVND (reference sequence). CDR3 sequence reads: CASSIGGQSTDTQYF. In DNA, the CDR3 is TGTGCCAGTAGTATTGGTGGACAGAGCACAGATACGCAGTATTTT. The full variable domain, its missing parts supplied by reference TRBV19 and TRBJ2-3, is DGGITQSPKYLFRKEGQNVTLSCEQNLNHDAMYWYRQDPGQGLRLIYYSQIVNDFQKGDIAEGYSVSREKKESFPLTVTSAQKNPTAFYLCASSIGGQSTDTQYFGPGTRLTVL.

CDR3: CASSIYLSGDGNQPQHF. The CDR3, as DNA: TGTGCCAGTAGTATCTACCTATCCGGGGATGGCAATCAGCCCCAGCATTTT. The genes are TRBV19 and TRBJ1-5; D is ambiguous. From germline, CDR1 is LNHDA and CDR2 SQIVND (reference sequence). Trimming pared 3 bases from V and 2 bases from J, leaving 17 bases between. The CDR3 has 17 amino acids.

The genes are TRBV2 and TRBJ2-7; 7 bases match TRBD1. The CDR3 length is 14 residues. Germline V gives CDR1 SNHLY, CDR2 FYNNEI. V shed 2 bases, J shed 12 bases, and the junction held 13 bases outside the gene matches. CDR3 nucleotide sequence: TGTGCCAGCAGTGAAATAATCGGAAGGAGACAGGGGTACTTC. The encoded protein is CASSEIIGRRQGYF.

DNA for the CDR3: TGTGCCAGCGCAATTAGTAAGACGGCTTTCTTT. It yields the protein CASAISKTAFF. The chain is built from TRBV28 and TRBJ1-1; no clear D. This CDR3 region has 11 residues. Trimming left V 8 bases short and J 11 bases short, with 15 bases between. Looked up from germline, CDR1 is MDHEN and CDR2 is SYDVKM.

The chain has TRBV5-8 and TRBJ2-5, with 15 bases lining up with TRBD2. The J call is doubtful: the DNA matches TRBJ2-7 better. CDR1 SGHTS and CDR2 YDEGEE come from the germline V gene. This CDR3 has 17 amino acids. The CDR3 is CASSLAGLAGGPNEQYF. As DNA, the CDR3 is TGTGCCAGCAGCTTGGCCGGACTAGCGGGAGGGCCCAACGAGCAGTACTTC.

The sample holds one count of this clone. The rearrangement uses TRBV5-1 and TRBJ2-1; 8 positions match TRBD2. Germline assignment: CDR1 SGHRS and CDR2 YFSETQ. CDR3 length: 17 residues. Trimming cost V 4 bases and J 3 bases; bases outside gene matches: 12. DNA for the CDR3: TGCGCCAGCAGCGTAGGAGAACTAGCGGAGCTCTACAATGAGCAGTTCTTC. Translation: CASSVGELAELYNEQFF.